This T cell receptor beta chain originates from a study of T cells in Graves' hyperthyroidism and ophthalmopathy. This clonotype was counted only a few times. From RNA transcripts, TCR beta CDR3 regions were amplified. First-round RT-PCR of the TCR CDR3 relied on the HTBI primer set. TCRdb used MiXCR to reprocess the multiplex PCR reads, holding one entry per CDR3 protein. This table holds 660,000 or so distinct CDR3 sequences, 45% found once. This CDR3 spans 15 amino acids. The germline CDR1 and CDR2 sequences are LNHDA and SQIVND (reference sequence). The V gene end was trimmed by 5 bases and the J gene end by 1 base; junction bases not matched to a gene: 4.

The TCR sequence derives from an adult man with Graves' disease, either hyperthyroidism or ophthalmopathy (not recorded which). The chain employs TRBV19 and TRBJ2-2, with 7 bases lining up with TRBD1. Sequences were obtained from peripheral blood or thyroid tissue (not recorded which). The CDR3 protein is CASSSGQMNTGELFF. The CDR3 DNA sequence: TGTGCCAGTAGTTCGGGACAGATGAACACCGGGGAGCTGTTTTTT.